The TCR beta chain under discussion was sequenced for a study of control samples from healthy donors and cancer patients. The protocol was immunoSEQ multiplex PCR, while the TCRdb copy is restricted to in-frame clones and leaves out a portion. There are about 77,000 clones in the sample; around 94% occur only once, and 5.8% lies in the top ten. CDR3 length equals 15 residues. CDR1 and CDR2 from the germline V gene are SGHRS and YFSETQ. The junction had 7 bases not matched to a gene; V was cut back by 4 bases and J by 3 bases. Sequencing input: blood. V usage is TRBV5-1 and J usage is TRBJ1-1; 9 nucleotides agree with TRBD1. The receptor was isolated from a woman aged 55 to 70 in good health. Written as DNA, the CDR3 is TGCGCCAGCAGCCCGGGCGGGACAGGGTACACTGAAGCTTTCTTT. Translated: CASSPGGTGYTEAFF.